The 23 T cell receptor beta chains below all came from one sample that was sequenced in a study of beta chain features in type 1 diabetes. Expressed TCRB transcripts were sequenced because the entire RNA isolate underwent reverse transcription. The repertoire was sequenced with immunoSEQ multiplex PCR; TCRdb's copy has only in-frame clones and lacks some. The repertoire has 400,000 to 600,000 clones, 30% of them found once; the top ten carry roughly 0.06%. Sample: naive CD4+ T cells from blood. These receptor sequences come from a man between 18 and 29 years old in good health.

The DNA for the CDR3 is TGTGCCAGCAGCTTCTACGGAGTGGAGGAAAAACTGTTTTTT. Its protein is CASSFYGVEEKLFF. The V call is TRBV7-2, the J call TRBJ1-4, with D unresolved. Per the germline V gene, CDR1 is SGHTA and CDR2 is FQGNSA. This CDR3 contains 14 residues. The V gene lost 3 bases and the J gene lost 8 bases, with 13 bases spanning the gap.

J is TRBJ2-7 and V is TRBV30; no definite D call. Germline-derived CDR1 and CDR2 are GTSNPN and SVGIG (reference sequence). V was trimmed by 0 bases and J by 0 bases, leaving 15 bases between them. The CDR3 contains 16 residues. As DNA, the CDR3 is TGTGCCTGGAGTGTACTTGGTCGGGCTTACTCCTACGAGCAGTACTTC. This translates into CAWSVLGRAYSYEQYF.

The chain has TRBV29-1 and TRBJ1-3, with TRBD1 identical over 7 bases. The trim removed 4 bases at V and 0 bases at J, leaving 9 bases unmatched. The CDR3 is made up of 16 amino acids. Germline V CDR1 and CDR2: SQVTM, ANQGSEA. The CDR3, as DNA: TGCAGCGTTGTTTTCGACAGGGCGAGCTCTGGAAACACCATATATTTT. It is translated as CSVVFDRASSGNTIYF.

Only a few counts were recorded for this clone. The chain has TRBV28 and TRBJ2-1; tentatively, D is TRBD1 (6 bases). Germline CDR1 MDHEN, CDR2 SYDVKM. This CDR3 is 14 amino acids long. V lost 7 bases and J lost 4, with 14 bases in between. The CDR3: CASTQGGPYNEQFF. CDR3 DNA: TGTGCCAGCACACAGGGCGGGCCTTACAATGAGCAGTTCTTC.

This clone came up a few times. Different DNA sequences within this sample yield the same CDR3. The CDR3 DNA reads as TGCAGCGTTGACAGCGGGAGTACAGATACGCAGTATTTT. It yields the protein CSVDSGSTDTQYF. This chain connects TRBV29-1 to TRBJ2-3; 8 nucleotides match TRBD2. The CDR3 extends over 13 amino acids. V trimming: 3 bases; J trimming: 3 bases; junction bases outside the gene matches: 2. Germline CDR1 reads SQVTM; CDR2 reads ANQGSEA.

This clone was counted only a few times. V usage is TRBV20-1 and J usage is TRBJ2-5; TRBD2 might be the D (5 bases). The CDR3 runs 11 residues. Trimming took off 5 bases at V and 5 bases at J, with 9 bases between the two ends. Germline V gene data show CDR1 as DFQATT and CDR2 as SNEGSKA (reference sequence). The CDR3 DNA sequence: TGCAGTGCTGGGAGCTTGGAGACCCAGTACTTC. Its translation: CSAGSLETQYF.

This clone was seen a few times. The gene calls are TRBV30 and TRBJ2-5, with TRBD2 as a possible D gene (5 bases). This CDR3 is 14 amino acids long. In germline, CDR1 is GTSNPN, CDR2 SVGIG (reference sequence). Trimming shortened V by 1 base and J by 5 bases, and 14 bases separated the two germline ends. CDR3 bases: TGTGCCTGGAGTGAAGGAGGAGGAGGCGAGACCCAGTACTTC. It is translated as CAWSEGGGGETQYF.

This clone is a singleton in its sample. The V gene is TRBV30, the J gene TRBJ1-5, with 7 positions matching TRBD1. This CDR3 has 15 amino acids. V was clipped by 1 base and J by 7 bases; unmatched bases: 10. CDR1 and CDR2 from the germline V gene are GTSNPN and SVGIG (reference sequence). The CDR3 DNA reads as TGTGCCTGGAGTGCTGGAAGACAGGGTGTACAGCCCCAGCATTTT. Amino acids: CAWSAGRQGVQPQHF.

This chain connects TRBV11-2 to TRBJ1-2, with TRBD1 as a possible D gene (6 bases). The CDR3 extends over 13 amino acids. The germline V and J ends were trimmed by 4 bases and 5 bases, with 11 bases remaining between them. The germline CDR1 and CDR2 sequences are SGHAT and FQNNGV. The CDR3 coding sequence is TGTGCCAGCAGCTACAGGGAACGGTATGGCTACACCTTC. Its translation is CASSYRERYGYTF.

The chain uses TRBV30 and TRBJ2-7, with D possibly matching TRBD2 (6 bases). Germline V gives CDR1 GTSNPN, CDR2 SVGIG (reference sequence). CDR3 length: 13 amino acids. V shed 2 bases and J shed 2 bases, with 10 bases lying between them. CDR3 coding DNA: TGTGCCTGGAGTCGGGGAGGACCCTACGAGCAGTACTTC. This gives the protein CAWSRGGPYEQYF.

This clone was found a few times. The gene calls are TRBV6-6 and TRBJ2-5; 7 positions match TRBD1. The CDR3 runs 14 residues. The germline V gene has CDR1 MNHNY and CDR2 SVGAGI (reference sequence). The J segment lost 5 bases and the V segment lost 2 bases, leaving 5 bases of the junction unmatched. CDR3: CASSYLGGTETQYF. In DNA form, the CDR3 reads TGTGCCAGCAGTTACCTAGGGGGCACGGAGACCCAGTACTTC.

This clone appeared a few times. The CDR3 nucleotides read TGCAGCGTTGGATTTGTGGGACAGGGGGTAAGGGAGCAGTACTTC. The encoded protein is CSVGFVGQGVREQYF. This chain connects TRBV29-1 to TRBJ2-7, with TRBD1 matching 11 bases. CDR3 length equals 15 residues. The V gene's germline CDR1 is SQVTM and CDR2 ANQGSEA. Trimming removed 4 bases from V and 7 bases from J; junction bases left unmatched: 12.

This sequence joins TRBV7-9 and TRBJ2-5; the D is unclear. The J call may be faulty, since TRBJ2-7 better matches the DNA end. Germline V gives CDR1 SEHNR, CDR2 FQNEAQ (reference sequence). CDR3 size: 13 residues. The CDR3 reads CASSSGFSYEQYF. CDR3 in DNA: TGTGCCAGCAGCTCGGGTTTCTCCTACGAGCAGTACTTC.

The CDR3 region has the DNA TGTGCCTGGAGTGTAAAGGCTAGCGGGAGGGACTACGAGCAGTACTTC. Amino acid sequence: CAWSVKASGRDYEQYF. V and J are TRBV30 and TRBJ2-7, with 12 bases aligning to TRBD2. CDR1 and CDR2 (germline): GTSNPN, SVGIG (reference sequence). The CDR3 is 16 residues long. V gave up 0 bases and J gave up 3 bases; unmatched junction bases: 6.

The chain uses TRBV5-1 and TRBJ2-5, with D possibly matching TRBD2 (5 bases). The CDR3 is made up of 15 amino acids. Trimming stripped 7 bases from V and 1 base from J, with 17 bases between. Germline V CDR1 and CDR2: SGHRS, YFSETQ. CDR3 loop: CASCVVARAQETQYF. As DNA, the CDR3 is TGCGCCAGCTGCGTGGTGGCGCGGGCCCAAGAGACCCAGTACTTC.

The rearrangement uses TRBV11-2 and TRBJ2-5, with TRBD2 as a possible D gene (6 bases). Trimming shortened V by 1 base and J by 0 bases, and 9 bases separated the two germline ends. Germline V gives CDR1 SGHAT, CDR2 FQNNGV. The CDR3 is 15 residues long. The CDR3 region has the DNA TGTGCCAGCAGCTTAGTGGGACTGGACCAAGAGACCCAGTACTTC. It yields the protein CASSLVGLDQETQYF.

This clone has more than one count but fewer than ten. The CDR3 is CSVASGDTEAFF. The CDR3 coding sequence is TGCAGCGTTGCTTCAGGGGACACTGAAGCTTTCTTT. This chain uses TRBV29-1 with TRBJ1-1; D might be TRBD1 (6 bases). The CDR3 covers 12 residues. The germline V gene has CDR1 SQVTM and CDR2 ANQGSEA. V was pared by 4 bases and J by 3 bases, with 9 bases between.

The chain couples TRBV7-2 to TRBJ2-6; D is unclear. This CDR3 comprises 18 residues. Trimming removed 1 base at V and 0 bases at J, with 13 bases between. Germline CDR1 reads SGHTA; CDR2 reads FQGNSA. CDR3 in DNA: TGTGCCAGCAGCTTAGTTCCAGGAATTCCCTCTGGGGCCAACGTCCTGACTTTC. Amino acids: CASSLVPGIPSGANVLTF.

Concerning this clone: Other DNA sequences in the sample encode the same CDR3. The chain links TRBV30 to TRBJ2-3; no clear D gene. V was trimmed by 0 bases and J by 4 bases, leaving 8 bases between them. CDR3 length equals 13 residues. Germline CDR1 reads GTSNPN; CDR2 reads SVGIG (reference sequence). CDR3 sequence reads: CAWSVKGSDTQYF. In nucleotides, the CDR3 is TGTGCCTGGAGTGTTAAGGGCTCAGATACGCAGTATTTT.

This clone was seen a few times. The rearrangement uses TRBV5-1 and TRBJ2-1, with D possibly matching TRBD2 (5 bases). CDR1 and CDR2 (germline): SGHRS, YFSETQ. The CDR3 length is 12 residues. V dropped 2 bases and J dropped 7 bases, with 7 bases sitting between them. In DNA, the CDR3 is TGCGCCAGCAGCTTCCGGGATAATGAGCAGTTCTTC. The encoded protein is CASSFRDNEQFF.

This chain links TRBV11-2 with TRBJ2-3; D gene ambiguous. The V and J ends lost 5 bases and 2 bases respectively, with 8 bases between them. The CDR3 length is 13 residues. Germline V CDR1 and CDR2: SGHAT, FQNNGV. The CDR3 coding sequence is TGTGCCAGCAGCAATCTGAACACAGATACGCAGTATTTT. Translated, it gives CASSNLNTDTQYF.

This clone occurred a few times. The J gene is TRBJ2-1, the V gene TRBV4-2; 11 bases agree with TRBD2. This CDR3 has 18 amino acids. Trimming at V came to 1 base and at J to 1 base, leaving 6 bases not matched to a gene. CDR1 and CDR2 from the germline V gene are LGHNA and YNFKEQ. CDR3 sequence: CASSQASGRTSSYNEQFF. The DNA for the CDR3 is TGTGCCAGCAGCCAAGCTAGCGGGAGGACTTCGTCCTACAATGAGCAGTTCTTC.

There are a few counts of this clone. The chain recombines TRBV25-1 with TRBJ2-3, with D possibly TRBD1 on 6 matching bases. In germline, CDR1 is MGHDK, CDR2 SYGVNS. Trimming took off 2 bases at V and 3 bases at J, with 9 bases between the two ends. CDR3 size: 14 residues. The CDR3 nucleotides read TGTGCCAGCAGTGAACAGGGGAAGACAGATACGCAGTATTTT. Residues: CASSEQGKTDTQYF.